The clone carrying this TCR beta chain was counted ten times or more. Its specificity is unknown. These data belong to a study of breast tumors, draining lymph nodes, adjacent tissues. Germline loops: CDR1 MNHEY, CDR2 SVGEGT. CDR3 length: 12 amino acids. V lost 8 bases and J lost 0, with 5 bases in between. The lymph nodes were axillary draining lymph nodes from breast cancer patients. TCRdb re-analysed the multiplex PCR reads in MiXCR, keeping a single row per CDR3 protein. The data contain under 350,000 distinct CDR3 sequences, 30% of them singletons. Findings of the study overall: The lymph node origin of tumor T cells was framed as consistent with a hypothesis, not demonstrated. Luminal-like breast cancer showed significantly greater tumor-nontumor repertoire similarity than basal-like breast cancer did.

This chain joins TRBV6-2 or TRBV6-3 and TRBJ1-5; no reliable D call. Input material: axillary lymph node tissue. The clonotype was recovered from a female donor with breast cancer. Some clones in this sample may be carry-over from other donors' samples. The CDR3 nucleotides are TGTGCCAGCCGGGTTAGCAATCAGCCCCAGCATTTT. Translating it yields CASRVSNQPQHF.